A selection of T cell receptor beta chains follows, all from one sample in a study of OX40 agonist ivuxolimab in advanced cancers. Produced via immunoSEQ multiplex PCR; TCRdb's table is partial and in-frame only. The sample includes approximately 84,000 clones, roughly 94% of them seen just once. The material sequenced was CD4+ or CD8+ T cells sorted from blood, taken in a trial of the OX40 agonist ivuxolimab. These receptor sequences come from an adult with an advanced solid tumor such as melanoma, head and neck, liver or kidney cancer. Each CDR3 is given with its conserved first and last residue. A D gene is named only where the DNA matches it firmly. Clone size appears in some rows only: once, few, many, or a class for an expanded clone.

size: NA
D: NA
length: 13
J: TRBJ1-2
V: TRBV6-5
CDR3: CASSYSRAYGYTF
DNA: TGTGCCAGCAGTTACTCGCGCGCTTATGGCTACACCTTC

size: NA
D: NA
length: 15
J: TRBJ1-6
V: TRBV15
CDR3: CATSRDRSSGSPLHF
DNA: TGTGCCACCAGCAGAGATAGGTCGAGTGGTTCACCCCTCCACTTT

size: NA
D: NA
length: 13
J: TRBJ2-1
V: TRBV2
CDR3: CAGSDSPVDEQFF
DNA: TGTGCCGGCAGTGATAGCCCCGTCGATGAGCAGTTCTTC

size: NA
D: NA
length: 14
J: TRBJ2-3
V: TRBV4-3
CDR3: CASSQDRDLDTQYF
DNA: TGCGCCAGCAGCCAAGATCGGGATTTAGATACGCAGTATTTT

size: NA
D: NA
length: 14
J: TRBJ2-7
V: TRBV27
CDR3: CASSTRGSIYEQYF
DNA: TGTGCCAGCAGTACTAGGGGGTCCATCTACGAGCAGTACTTC

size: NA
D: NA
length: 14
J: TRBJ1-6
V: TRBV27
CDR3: CASSLGSGNSPLHF
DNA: TGTGCCAGCAGTTTGGGATCTGGTAATTCACCCCTCCACTTT

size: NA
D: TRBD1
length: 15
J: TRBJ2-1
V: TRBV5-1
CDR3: CASSDDRANDNEQFF
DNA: TGCGCCAGCAGCGACGACAGGGCTAACGACAATGAGCAGTTCTTC

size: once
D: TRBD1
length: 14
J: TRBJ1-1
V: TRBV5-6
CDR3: CASSYGQGGTEAFF
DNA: TGTGCCAGCAGCTATGGACAGGGTGGCACTGAAGCTTTCTTT

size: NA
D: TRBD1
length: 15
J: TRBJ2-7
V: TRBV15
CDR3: CATSRAPGQRNEQYF
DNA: TGTGCCACCAGCAGAGCCCCGGGACAGCGGAACGAGCAGTACTTC

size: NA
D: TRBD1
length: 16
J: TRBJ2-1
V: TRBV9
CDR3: CASSVAGTGLNNEQFF
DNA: TGTGCCAGCAGCGTAGCCGGGACAGGGCTTAACAATGAGCAGTTCTTC

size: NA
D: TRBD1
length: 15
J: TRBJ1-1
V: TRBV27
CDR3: CASRETGGSDTEAFF
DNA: TGTGCCAGCAGGGAAACAGGGGGCAGCGACACTGAAGCTTTCTTT

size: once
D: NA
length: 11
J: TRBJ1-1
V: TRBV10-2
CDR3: CATTDATEAFF
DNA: TGCGCCACCACTGATGCCACTGAAGCTTTCTTT

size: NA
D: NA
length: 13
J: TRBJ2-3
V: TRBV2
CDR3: CASSVFDTDTQYF
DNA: TGTGCCAGCAGTGTTTTCGACACAGATACGCAGTATTTT

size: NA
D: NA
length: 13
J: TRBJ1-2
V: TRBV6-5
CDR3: CATSSSFHNGYTF
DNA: TGTGCCACCTCAAGCTCGTTTCATAATGGCTACACCTTC

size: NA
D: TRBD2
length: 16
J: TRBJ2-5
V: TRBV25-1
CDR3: CASSEYRDYLQETQYF
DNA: TGTGCCAGCAGTGAATATAGGGACTATCTCCAAGAGACCCAGTACTTC

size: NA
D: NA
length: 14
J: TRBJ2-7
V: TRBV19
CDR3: CASSIGPPSYEQYF
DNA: TGTGCCAGTAGTATAGGACCCCCCTCCTACGAGCAGTACTTC

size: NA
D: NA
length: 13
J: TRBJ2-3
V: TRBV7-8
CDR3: CASSPHSPDTQYF
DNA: TGTGCCAGCAGCCCTCACTCCCCAGATACGCAGTATTTT

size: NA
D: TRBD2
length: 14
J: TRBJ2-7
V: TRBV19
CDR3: CASSVSSGTYEQYF
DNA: TGTGCCAGTAGTGTTTCTAGCGGCACCTACGAGCAGTACTTC

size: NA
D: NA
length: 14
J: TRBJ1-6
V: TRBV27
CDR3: CASSLAGAGSPLHF
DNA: TGTGCCAGCAGTTTAGCAGGGGCAGGTTCACCCCTCCACTTT

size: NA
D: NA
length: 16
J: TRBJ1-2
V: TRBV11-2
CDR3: CASSLGQGLSLGGYTF
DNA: TGTGCCAGCAGCTTAGGGCAGGGTCTCTCCCTCGGTGGCTACACCTTC

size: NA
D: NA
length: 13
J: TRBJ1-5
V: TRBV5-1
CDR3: CASSVYSNQPQHF
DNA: TGCGCCAGCAGCGTTTATAGCAATCAGCCCCAGCATTTT

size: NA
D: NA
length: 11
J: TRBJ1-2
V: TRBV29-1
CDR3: CSVYQGDGYTF
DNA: TGCAGCGTTTACCAGGGTGATGGCTACACCTTC